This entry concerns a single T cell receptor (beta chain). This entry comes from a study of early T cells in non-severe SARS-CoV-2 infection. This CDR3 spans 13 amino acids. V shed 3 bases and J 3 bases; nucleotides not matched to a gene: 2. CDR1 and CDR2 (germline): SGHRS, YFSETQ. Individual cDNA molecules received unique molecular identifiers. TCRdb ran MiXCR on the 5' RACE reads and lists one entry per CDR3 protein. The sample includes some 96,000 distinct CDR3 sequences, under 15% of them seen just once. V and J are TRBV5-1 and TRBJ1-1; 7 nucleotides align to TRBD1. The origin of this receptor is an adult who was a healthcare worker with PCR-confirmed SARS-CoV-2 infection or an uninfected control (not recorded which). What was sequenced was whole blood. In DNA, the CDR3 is TGCGCCAGCAGCTCCCAGGGGGACACTGAAGCTTTCTTT. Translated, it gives CASSSQGDTEAFF.